The entry that follows covers one TCR beta chain sequence. Its antigen is not known. The read is 3 residues too short to cover the CDR3 end, so that end is filled in from the germline J gene. CDR1 is LNHDA, CDR2 SQIVND, per germline (reference sequence). This CDR3 spans 14 amino acids. Trimming shortened V by 5 bases and J by 8 bases, and 13 bases separated the two germline ends. The data are from a study of T cells in women clearing cervical HPV infection. Study summary: Controls were women whose single incident HPV16 infection cleared within 12 months without precancer or cancer. Controls gave blood once infection was undetectable; cases at lesion identification. Study conclusions and caveats: Controls had more TRBV6-7 (roughly 0.16%) than cases (approximately 0.11%). It is unknown whether associations predate infection; no effector/memory or HPV-specific sorting.

The table came from immunoSEQ multiplex PCR; TCRdb's copy has only in-frame clones and leaves some out. This table lists tens of thousands of clones. This TCR was sampled from a woman between 18 and 69 years old with a cervical HPV16 infection that either progressed to CIN3+ or cleared (not recorded which). The sample taken for sequencing was blood buffy coat. The V gene is TRBV19, the J gene TRBJ1-6, with D perhaps TRBD1 (5 bases). The chain's CDR3 is CASSGGTGYSPLHF. Partial CDR3 DNA: TGTGCCAGTAGTGGGGGGACGGGCTATTCACCC.